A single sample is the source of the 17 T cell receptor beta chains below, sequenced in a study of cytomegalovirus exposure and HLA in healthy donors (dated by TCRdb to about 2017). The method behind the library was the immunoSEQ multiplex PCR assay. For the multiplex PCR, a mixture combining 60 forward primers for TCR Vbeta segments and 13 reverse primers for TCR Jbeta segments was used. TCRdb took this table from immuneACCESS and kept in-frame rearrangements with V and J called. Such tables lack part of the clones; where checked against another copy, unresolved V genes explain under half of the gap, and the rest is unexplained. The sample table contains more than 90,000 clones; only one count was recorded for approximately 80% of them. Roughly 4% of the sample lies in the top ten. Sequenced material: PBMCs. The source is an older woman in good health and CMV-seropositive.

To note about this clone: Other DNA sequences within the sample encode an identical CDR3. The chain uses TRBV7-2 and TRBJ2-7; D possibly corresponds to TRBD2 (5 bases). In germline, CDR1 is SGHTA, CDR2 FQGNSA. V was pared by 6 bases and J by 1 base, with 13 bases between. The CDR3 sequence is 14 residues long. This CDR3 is CASRRPAASYEQYF. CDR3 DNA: TGTGCCAGCAGACGCCCAGCGGCGTCCTACGAGCAGTACTTC.

The CDR3 DNA sequence: TGTGCCAGCAGTTACTTCGGGGGGTATGAAAACACCATATATTTT. Encoded protein: CASSYFGGYENTIYF. This chain connects TRBV6-6 to TRBJ1-3, with D maybe TRBD1 (5 bases). CDR1 and CDR2 (germline): MNHNY, SVGAGI (reference sequence). The V end was cut by 1 base, the J end by 6 bases, with 13 bases between. The CDR3 is 15 residues long.

CDR3 bases: TGTGCCAGCAGCCCCCGGGTAGCGGGAACCCACGAGCAGTACTTC. Translated, it gives CASSPRVAGTHEQYF. The chain recombines TRBV11-2 with TRBJ2-7, with 8 bases lining up with TRBD2. The germline CDR1 and CDR2 sequences are SGHAT and FQNNGV. This CDR3 spans 15 amino acids. V gave up 5 bases and J gave up 5 bases; unmatched junction bases: 11.

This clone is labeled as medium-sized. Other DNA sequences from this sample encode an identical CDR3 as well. CDR3 loop: CASSPGQGLYGYTF. The CDR3, as DNA: TGTGCCAGCTCACCGGGACAGGGCCTATATGGCTACACCTTC. The V and J genes are TRBV18 and TRBJ1-2; 9 bases are shared with TRBD1. The CDR3 contains 14 residues. Trimming removed 3 bases from V and 5 bases from J; junction bases left unmatched: 4. CDR1 is KGHSH and CDR2 is LQKENI in the germline V gene.

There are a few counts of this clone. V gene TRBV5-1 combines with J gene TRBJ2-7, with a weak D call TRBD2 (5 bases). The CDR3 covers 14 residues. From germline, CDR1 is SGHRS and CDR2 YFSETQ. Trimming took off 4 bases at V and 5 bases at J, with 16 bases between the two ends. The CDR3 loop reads CASSPGGRWNEQYF. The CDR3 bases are TGCGCCAGCAGCCCTGGAGGCAGGTGGAACGAGCAGTACTTC.

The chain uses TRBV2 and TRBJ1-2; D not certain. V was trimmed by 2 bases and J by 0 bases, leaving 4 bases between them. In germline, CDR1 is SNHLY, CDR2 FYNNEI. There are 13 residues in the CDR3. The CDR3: CASSELPNYGYTF. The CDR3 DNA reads TGTGCCAGCAGTGAACTCCCTAACTATGGCTACACCTTC.

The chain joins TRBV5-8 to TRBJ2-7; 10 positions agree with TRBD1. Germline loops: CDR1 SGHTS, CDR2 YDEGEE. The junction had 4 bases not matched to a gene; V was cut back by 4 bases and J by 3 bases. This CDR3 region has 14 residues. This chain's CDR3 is CASSPGTGVYEQYF. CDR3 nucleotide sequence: TGTGCCAGCAGCCCCGGGACAGGGGTCTACGAGCAGTACTTC.

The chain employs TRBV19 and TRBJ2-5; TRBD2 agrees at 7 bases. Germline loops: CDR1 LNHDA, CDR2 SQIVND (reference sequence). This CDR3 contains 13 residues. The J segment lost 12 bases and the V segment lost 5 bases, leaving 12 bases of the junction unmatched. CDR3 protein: CASSGGSYGRKYF. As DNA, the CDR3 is TGTGCCAGTAGTGGAGGAAGTTACGGGAGGAAGTACTTC.

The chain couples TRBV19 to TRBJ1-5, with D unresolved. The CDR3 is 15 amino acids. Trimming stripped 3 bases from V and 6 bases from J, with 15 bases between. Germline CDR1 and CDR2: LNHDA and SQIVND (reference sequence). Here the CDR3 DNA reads TGTGCCAGTAGTATGGAGGGAGGCTTCATTCAGCCCCAGCATTTT. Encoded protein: CASSMEGGFIQPQHF.

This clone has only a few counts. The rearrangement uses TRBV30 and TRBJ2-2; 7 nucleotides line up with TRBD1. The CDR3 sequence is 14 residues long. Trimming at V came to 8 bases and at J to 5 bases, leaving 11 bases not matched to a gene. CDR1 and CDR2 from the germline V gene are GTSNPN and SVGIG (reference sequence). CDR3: CALNRGRITGELFF. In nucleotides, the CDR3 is TGTGCCCTAAACAGGGGACGGATTACCGGGGAGCTGTTTTTT.

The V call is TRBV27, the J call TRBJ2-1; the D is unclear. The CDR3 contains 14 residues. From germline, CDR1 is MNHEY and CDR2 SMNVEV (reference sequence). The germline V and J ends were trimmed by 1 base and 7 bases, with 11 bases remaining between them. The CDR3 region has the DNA TGTGCCAGCAGTTTATTCGGAGTTACTAATGAGCAGTTCTTC. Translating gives CASSLFGVTNEQFF.

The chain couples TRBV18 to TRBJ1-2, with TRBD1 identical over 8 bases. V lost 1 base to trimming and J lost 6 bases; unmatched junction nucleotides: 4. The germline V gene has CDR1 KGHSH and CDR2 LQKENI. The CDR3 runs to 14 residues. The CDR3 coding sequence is TGTGCCAGCTCACCACAGGGACAGGTAGATGGCTACACCTTC. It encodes CASSPQGQVDGYTF.

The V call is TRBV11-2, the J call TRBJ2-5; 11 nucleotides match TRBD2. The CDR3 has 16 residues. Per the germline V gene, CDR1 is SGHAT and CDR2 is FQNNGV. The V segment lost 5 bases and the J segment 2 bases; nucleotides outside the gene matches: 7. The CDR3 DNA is TGTGCCAGCAGCGTTGGACTAGCGGGCCGACAAGAGACCCAGTACTTC. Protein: CASSVGLAGRQETQYF. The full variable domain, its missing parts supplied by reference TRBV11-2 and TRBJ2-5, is EAGVAQSPRYKIIEKRQSVAFWCNPISGHATLYWYQQILGQGPKLLIQFQNNGVVDDSQLPKDRFSAERLKGVDSTLKIQPAKLEDSAVYLCASSVGLAGRQETQYFGPGTRLLVL.

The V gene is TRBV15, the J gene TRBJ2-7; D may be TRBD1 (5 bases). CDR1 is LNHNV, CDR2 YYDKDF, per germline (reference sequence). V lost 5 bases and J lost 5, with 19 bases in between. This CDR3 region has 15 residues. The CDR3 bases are TGTGCCACCAGCCCCCCTATGGGGCCTGGAGACGAGCAGTACTTC. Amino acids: CATSPPMGPGDEQYF.

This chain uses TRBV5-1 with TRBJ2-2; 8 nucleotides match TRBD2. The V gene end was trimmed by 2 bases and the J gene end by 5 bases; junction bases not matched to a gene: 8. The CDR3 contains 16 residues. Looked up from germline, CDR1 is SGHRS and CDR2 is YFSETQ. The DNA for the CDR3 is TGCGCCAGCAGCTTATCGACTAGCGCTCTTACCGGGGAGCTGTTTTTT. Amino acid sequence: CASSLSTSALTGELFF.

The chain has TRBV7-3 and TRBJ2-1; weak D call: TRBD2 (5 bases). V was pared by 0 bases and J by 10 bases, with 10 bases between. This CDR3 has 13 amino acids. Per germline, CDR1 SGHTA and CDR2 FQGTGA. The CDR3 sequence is CASSLTEVGEQFF. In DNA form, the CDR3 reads TGTGCCAGCAGCTTAACGGAGGTAGGAGAGCAGTTCTTC.

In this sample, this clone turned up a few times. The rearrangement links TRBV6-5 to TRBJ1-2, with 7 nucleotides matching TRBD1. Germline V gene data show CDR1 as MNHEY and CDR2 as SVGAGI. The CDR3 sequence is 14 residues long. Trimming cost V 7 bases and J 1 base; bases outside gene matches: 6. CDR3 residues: CASTRTGVNYGYTF. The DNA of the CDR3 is TGTGCCAGCACCAGGACAGGCGTTAACTATGGCTACACCTTC.